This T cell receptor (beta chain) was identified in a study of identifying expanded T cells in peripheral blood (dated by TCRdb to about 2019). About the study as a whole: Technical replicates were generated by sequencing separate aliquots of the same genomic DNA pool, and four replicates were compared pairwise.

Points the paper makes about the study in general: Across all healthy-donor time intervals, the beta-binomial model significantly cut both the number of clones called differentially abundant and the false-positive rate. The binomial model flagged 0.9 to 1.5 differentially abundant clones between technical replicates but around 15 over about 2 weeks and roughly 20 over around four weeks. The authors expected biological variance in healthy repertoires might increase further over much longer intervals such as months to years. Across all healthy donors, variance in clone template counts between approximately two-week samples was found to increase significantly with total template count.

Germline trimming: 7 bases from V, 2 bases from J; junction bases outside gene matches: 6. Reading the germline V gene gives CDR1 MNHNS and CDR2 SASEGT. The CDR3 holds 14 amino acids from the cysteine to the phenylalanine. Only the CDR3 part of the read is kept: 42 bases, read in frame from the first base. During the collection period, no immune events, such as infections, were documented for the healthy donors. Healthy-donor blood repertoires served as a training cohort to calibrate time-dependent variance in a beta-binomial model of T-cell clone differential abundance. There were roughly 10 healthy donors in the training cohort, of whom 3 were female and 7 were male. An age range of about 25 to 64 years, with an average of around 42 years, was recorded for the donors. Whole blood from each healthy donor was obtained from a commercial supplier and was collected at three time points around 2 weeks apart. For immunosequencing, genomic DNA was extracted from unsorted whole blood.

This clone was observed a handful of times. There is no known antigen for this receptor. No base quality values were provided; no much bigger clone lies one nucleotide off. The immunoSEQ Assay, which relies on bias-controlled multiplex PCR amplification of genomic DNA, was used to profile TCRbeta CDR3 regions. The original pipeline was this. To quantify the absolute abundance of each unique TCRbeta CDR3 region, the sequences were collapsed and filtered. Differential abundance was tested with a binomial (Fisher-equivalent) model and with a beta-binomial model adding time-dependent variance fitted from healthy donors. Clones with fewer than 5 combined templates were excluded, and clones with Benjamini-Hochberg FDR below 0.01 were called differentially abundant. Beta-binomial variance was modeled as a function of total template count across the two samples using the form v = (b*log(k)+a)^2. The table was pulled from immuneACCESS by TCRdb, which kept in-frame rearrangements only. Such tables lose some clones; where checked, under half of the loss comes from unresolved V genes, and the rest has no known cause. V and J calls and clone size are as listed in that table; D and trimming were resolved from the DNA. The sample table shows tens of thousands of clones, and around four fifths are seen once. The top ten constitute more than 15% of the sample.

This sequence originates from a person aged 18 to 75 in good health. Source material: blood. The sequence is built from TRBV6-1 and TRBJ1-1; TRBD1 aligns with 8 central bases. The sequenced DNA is TGTGCCAGCATTAGAGACAGGGGAAACACTGAAGCTTTCTTT. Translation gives CASIRDRGNTEAFF.